The entry that follows covers one T cell receptor beta chain sequence. Its antigen specificity is not known. The input lacks base qualities; no much larger clone sits a single base away. Library preparation used the immunoSEQ multiplex PCR assay. For the multiplex PCR, a mixture combining 60 forward primers for TCR Vbeta segments and 13 reverse primers for TCR Jbeta segments was used. The CDR3 region of rearranged TCR beta genes was amplified from genomic DNA by a multiplex PCR assay. On the Illumina HiSeq System, the amplified TCR beta libraries were sequenced as 87-base-pair reads. The original methods were these. A later analysis tallied 70 million to 100 million unique TCR beta chains across the 610 or so repertoires, and around 9.9 million of those chains were shared by two or more donors. A nearest-neighbor algorithm error-corrected the raw reads and collapsed the reads into unique sequences, merging closely related sequences to remove PCR and sequencing errors. V, D and J gene segments were assigned by aligning CDR3 sequences to IMGT reference sequences. For a sequence to be retained, a match of at least six nucleotides to both a V gene segment and a J gene segment was required. A rearrangement counted as productive if the CDR3 had no stop codons and remained in frame with V and J, and every other rearrangement counted as non-productive. Following IMGT convention, CDR3 was defined as the stretch from the second conserved V-encoded cysteine up to the conserved J-encoded phenylalanine. The earlier analysis of about 530 of the donors excluded any sequence lacking an unambiguous match to a single V gene segment. An earlier analysis of a few hundred of the donors classified V segments as functional when productive rearrangements were above 56.7% and as segregating when the standard deviation between donors was above 5%. A statistical classification framework was built to diagnose cytomegalovirus status from the catalog of TCR beta chain sequences. A later analysis assigned V and J genes by comparing TCR nucleotide sequences with IMGT/GENE-DB human TR gene sequences. In a later analysis, CDR3 sequences and most-parsimonious VDJ recombination scenarios were assigned using the TCRdist pipeline. In a later analysis, each TCR beta chain was defined by its CDR3 amino acid sequence together with its V-gene family, and reads lacking a unique V-gene family were excluded. A later analysis removed 600 or so highly shared, low-generation-probability nucleotide sequences to deal with suspected cross-contamination and a sequencing artifact. A later analysis calculated a clonal expansion index for each public chain from normalized within-repertoire ranks of inferred template counts. In a later analysis, generation probabilities were computed using a VDJ recombination model fitted to out-of-frame rearrangements, and the results were checked against IGoR. A later analysis scored TCR-TCR, TCR-HLA and TCR-CMV co-occurrence with hypergeometric tests, applying a repertoire-size bias correction to TCR pairs. In a later analysis, false discovery rates were estimated by permuting HLA or CMV assignments 20 times. In a later analysis, co-occurring TCRs were grouped using DBSCAN, and TCRdist sequence similarity was added for clustering within HLA-allele-positive subsets. Repertoires with fewer than 30,000 or more than 120,000 public chains were left out of co-occurrence clustering, as were a handful of repertoires with anomalous nucleotide sharing. Drawn from immuneACCESS, this table holds only the in-frame rearrangements with V and J called that TCRdb kept. Clones are partly lost; checked studies trace under half to an unresolved V gene and leave the rest unexplained. V and J calls and clone size follow that table, whereas D and trimming were derived from the DNA. For this sample there are more than 90,000 clones; 65% to 75% appear just once. The ten largest make up around 5% of the sample.

The cohort consisted of 666 healthy bone marrow donors. All cohort members were sampled while nominally healthy, although unrecorded immune exposures were likely present. The donor was CMV seropositive and was included in the group of 250 to 350 seropositive cohort members. Each donor provided a peripheral blood sample, and peripheral blood mononuclear cells were used for TCR beta sequencing. Genomic DNA was extracted from the blood cell samples with the Qiagen DNeasy Blood Extraction Kit. The CDR3 holds 14 amino acids from the cysteine to the phenylalanine. The sequence is cut down to CDR3 DNA, 42 bases in frame from base 1. V is reduced by 0 bases and J by 6 bases, leaving a spacing of 12 bases between them. The germline V gene supplies CDR1 SGHRS and CDR2 YFSETQ. These data originate in a study of cytomegalovirus exposure and HLA in healthy donors (dated by TCRdb to between 2016 and 2019). Study-wide context: In an earlier analysis of some 610 of the donors, approximately 260 Gb of sequence data and roughly 100 million unique TCR beta sequences from about 180 million T cells were reported. An earlier analysis of several hundred of the donors applied high-throughput TCR beta sequencing to assess whether each TCR beta V gene segment acted as functional or pseudogenic. Typing coverage differed by locus: A, B, C, DRB1 and DQB1 were typed in about 620-640 donors, DQA1 in 522, DPA1 in 606, and DPB1 in about 450. The later analysis used no new phenotypic data to find candidate immune exposures, relying instead on TCR beta sequences and their occurrence across donors. Because of strong linkage in the cohort, roughly five DR-DQ haplotypes were treated as single units for association and clustering. Both class I and class II loci were covered by HLA typing, at four-digit resolution. In addition to the first cohort of hundreds of subjects, a separate validation cohort of under 150 different subjects was used. Donor age, sex, ethnicity and CMV serostatus were compiled alongside the repertoire data. A later genetic analysis took genome-wide SNP genotypes for about three fifths of the 666 donors and used that subset as a discovery cohort. The study profiled the T cell repertoires of 500 to 800 subjects by immunosequencing and related them to cytomegalovirus serostatus. The study combined high-throughput TCR immunosequencing, statistical association of individual TCRs with disease status, and machine learning to predict cytomegalovirus infection status. A later analysis re-analyzed previously published TCR beta repertoires from roughly 630 donors and added high-resolution HLA genotyping to study TCR occurrence patterns. All discovery cohort repertoires had been generated using a single sequencing platform. An early release that covered 500 to 800 HLA-typed donors contained around 300 gigabases of sequencing data and about 93 million unique TCR sequences. Across some 400 genotyped donors of the cohort, an average of roughly 250,000 unique TCR beta nucleotide sequences per donor were sequenced, and approximately 17% of those sequences were non-productive. The study was designed to test whether signatures of past pathogen exposure could be identified by cataloging public T cell receptors. The genetic ancestry cluster associated with self-reported Caucasian donors included 65% to 90% of the approximately 400 genotyped donors. What the work shows at the level of the full study, not this receptor alone: The cohort was sequenced for TCR beta chains only, and without alpha or paired-chain data the features that could be detected were limited. In a later analysis, most CMV-associated TCR beta chains were found to appear HLA-restricted, with HLA associations seemingly driven largely by CMV exposure. In a later analysis, TCR association rates were found to vary across HLA loci, with the most associated TCRs seen for DRB1 alleles and the fewest for HLA-C alleles. Specific HLA alleles were associated with about 17,000 TCR beta sequences at a false discovery rate of 0.05 in a later analysis. Three of the identified cytomegalovirus-associated TCR beta chains were confirmed in vitro to be specific for cytomegalovirus antigens. Because some donors lacked HLA typing at each locus, the association tests relied only on the typed subset. Compared with the approximately 670-donor mean, donors in an Asian-associated ancestry cluster had fewer N-insertions in productive TCRs, according to a later genetic analysis. Linkage disequilibrium might explain the correlated functional status among segregating V segments, but an unknown experimental factor could not be ruled out. The 87-base-pair reads could not distinguish some IMGT-functional V segments, including TRBV6-2 and TRBV6-3, so those segments were excluded. The classifier was reported to diagnose cytomegalovirus status with high specificity and sensitivity in both the original and validation cohorts. Across donors, most TCR sequences were observed very rarely, whereas some public TCRs were present in many individuals. Immune exposure information for the cohort was limited to CMV serostatus. An earlier analysis of several hundred of the donors showed that most TCR beta V segments appeared in productive rearrangements either about 87% or about 30% of the time, which broadly matched IMGT annotations. A later analysis found that HLA-associated TCR beta chains were more clonally expanded and had lower generation probabilities than equally common non-associated chains. A further reported finding was that TCR beta sequences accurately predicted the HLA-A and HLA-B alleles for most subjects in the first cohort. According to a later analysis, parvovirus B19, influenza, CMV and Epstein-Barr virus appeared linked to several top co-occurrence clusters. Because counts were too low, roughly 18 rarely observed V segments, including chromosome 9 orphons, were left out of the earlier analysis of a few hundred of the donors. The authors suggested that the approach could potentially be generalized to other disease states and immunological phenotypes. Roughly uniform sequencing depth across donors was assumed in presence/absence analyses, although this assumption may not hold. In a later genetic analysis, a missense DCLRE1C variant was associated with V-gene and J-gene trimming of TCR beta chains, and the association was replicated in an independent cohort. When HLA alleles, especially DR and DQ, strongly co-occurred, attributing TCR associations to individual alleles was difficult. A group of highly shared sequence variants was considered likely to be a technical artifact of the sequencing pipeline. The study gave a list of under 200 TCR beta chains associated with cytomegalovirus.

The chain uses TRBV5-1 and TRBJ1-2; the D gene is unclear. The sequencing sample was made of PBMCs. This clonotype originated in a man aged 25 to 40 in good health and CMV-seropositive. Here is the DNA: TGCGCCAGCAGCTTGGAACTCCTGCGGGATGGCTACACCTTC. Protein translation: CASSLELLRDGYTF.